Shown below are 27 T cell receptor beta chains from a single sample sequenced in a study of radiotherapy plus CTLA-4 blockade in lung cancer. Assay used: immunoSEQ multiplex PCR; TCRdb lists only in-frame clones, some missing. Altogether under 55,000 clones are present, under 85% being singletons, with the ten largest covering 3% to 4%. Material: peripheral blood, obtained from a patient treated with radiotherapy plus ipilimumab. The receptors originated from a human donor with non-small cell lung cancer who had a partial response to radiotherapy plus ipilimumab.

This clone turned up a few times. The DNA of the CDR3 is TGTGCCAGCAGCTCATACAGGTTCTCCTACGAGCAGTACTTC. Translated: CASSSYRFSYEQYF. The chain recombines TRBV7-2 with TRBJ2-7, with D possibly being TRBD1 (5 bases). From germline, CDR1 is SGHTA and CDR2 FQGNSA. With 4 bases removed from V and 0 bases from J, the gap between germline ends came to 10 bases. This CDR3 contains 14 residues.

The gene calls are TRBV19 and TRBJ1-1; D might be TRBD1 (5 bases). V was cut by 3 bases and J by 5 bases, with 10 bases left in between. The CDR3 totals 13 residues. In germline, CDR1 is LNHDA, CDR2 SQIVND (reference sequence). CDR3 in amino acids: CASSIEGRTEAFF. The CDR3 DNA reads TGTGCCAGTAGTATCGAGGGGAGGACTGAAGCTTTCTTT. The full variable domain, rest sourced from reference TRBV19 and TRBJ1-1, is DGGITQSPKYLFRKEGQNVTLSCEQNLNHDAMYWYRQDPGQGLRLIYYSQIVNDFQKGDIAEGYSVSREKKESFPLTVTSAQKNPTAFYLCASSIEGRTEAFFGQGTRLTVV.

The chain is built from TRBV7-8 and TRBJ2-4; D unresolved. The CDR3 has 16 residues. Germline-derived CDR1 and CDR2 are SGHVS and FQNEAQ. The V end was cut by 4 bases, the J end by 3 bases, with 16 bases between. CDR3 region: CASSYSSRESKNIQYF. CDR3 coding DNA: TGTGCCAGCAGCTACTCTAGTCGCGAGAGCAAAAACATTCAGTACTTC.

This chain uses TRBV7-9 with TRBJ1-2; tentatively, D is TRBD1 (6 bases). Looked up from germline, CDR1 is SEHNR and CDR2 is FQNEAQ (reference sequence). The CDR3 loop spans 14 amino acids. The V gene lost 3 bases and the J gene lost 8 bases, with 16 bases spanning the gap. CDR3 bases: TGTGCCAGCAGCTTGGGATCCACAGGGAAGGGCTACACCTTC. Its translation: CASSLGSTGKGYTF.

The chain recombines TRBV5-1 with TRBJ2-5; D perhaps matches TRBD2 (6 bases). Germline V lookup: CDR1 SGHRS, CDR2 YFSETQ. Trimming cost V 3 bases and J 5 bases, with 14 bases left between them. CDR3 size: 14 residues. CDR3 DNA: TGCGCCAGCAGCTCCGAGTGGGGGAGGGAGACCCAGTACTTC. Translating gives CASSSEWGRETQYF.

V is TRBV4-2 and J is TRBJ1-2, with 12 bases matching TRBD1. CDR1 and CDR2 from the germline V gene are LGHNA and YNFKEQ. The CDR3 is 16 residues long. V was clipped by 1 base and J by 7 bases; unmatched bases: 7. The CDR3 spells CASSQGWDRGQGGYTF. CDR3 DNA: TGTGCCAGCAGCCAAGGATGGGACAGGGGGCAGGGTGGCTACACCTTC.

CDR3 sequence (DNA): TGTGCCAGCAGCTTAGACGCTTGGACAGGGGGCAGAGATACGCAGTATTTT. Translating gives CASSLDAWTGGRDTQYF. This sequence joins TRBV7-2 and TRBJ2-3; 11 bases fit TRBD1. The CDR3 extends over 17 amino acids. Germline CDR1 SGHTA, CDR2 FQGNSA. The V gene end was trimmed by 1 base and the J gene end by 5 bases; junction bases not matched to a gene: 8.

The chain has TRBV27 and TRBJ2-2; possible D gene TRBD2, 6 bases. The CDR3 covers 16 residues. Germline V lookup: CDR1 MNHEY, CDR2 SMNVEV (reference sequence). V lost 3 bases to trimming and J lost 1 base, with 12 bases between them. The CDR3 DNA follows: TGTGCCAGCAGTTTCTTGCGCGGGGAGAACACCGGGGAGCTGTTTTTT. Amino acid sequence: CASSFLRGENTGELFF.

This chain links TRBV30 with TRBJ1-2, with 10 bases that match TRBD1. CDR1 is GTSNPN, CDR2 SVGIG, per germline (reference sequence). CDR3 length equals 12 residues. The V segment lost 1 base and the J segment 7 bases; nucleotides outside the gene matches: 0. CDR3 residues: CAWSGTGGGYTF. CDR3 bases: TGTGCCTGGAGTGGGACAGGGGGTGGCTACACCTTC.

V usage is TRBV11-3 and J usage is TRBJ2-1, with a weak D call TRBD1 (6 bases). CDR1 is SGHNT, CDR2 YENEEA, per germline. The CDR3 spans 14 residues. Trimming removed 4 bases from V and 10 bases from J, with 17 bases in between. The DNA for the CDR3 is TGTGCCAGCAGCTCGAAAAGTACAGGGAACGAGCAGTTCTTC. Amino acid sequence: CASSSKSTGNEQFF.

CDR3 residues: CSVGTGLLGEQYF. In nucleotides, the CDR3 is TGCAGCGTTGGGACAGGGCTTTTGGGCGAGCAGTACTTC. V and J are TRBV29-1 and TRBJ2-7; 8 bases are a match to TRBD1. Germline CDR1 is SQVTM and CDR2 is ANQGSEA. This CDR3 has 13 residues. The V and J ends lost 4 bases and 6 bases, in that order; junction bases with no gene match: 8.

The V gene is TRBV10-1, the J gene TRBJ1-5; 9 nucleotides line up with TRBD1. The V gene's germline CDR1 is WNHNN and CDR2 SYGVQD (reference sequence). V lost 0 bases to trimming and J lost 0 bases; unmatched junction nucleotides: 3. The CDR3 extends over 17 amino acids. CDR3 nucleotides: TGCGCCAGCAGTGAGTCCGGGACAGGGTTTAGCAATCAGCCCCAGCATTTT. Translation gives CASSESGTGFSNQPQHF.

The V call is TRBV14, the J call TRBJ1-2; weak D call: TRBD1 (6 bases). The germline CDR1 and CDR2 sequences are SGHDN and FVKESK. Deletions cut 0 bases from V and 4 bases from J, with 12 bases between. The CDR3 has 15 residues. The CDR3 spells CASSQDGPGAYGYTF. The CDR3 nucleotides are TGTGCCAGCAGCCAAGATGGTCCAGGGGCCTATGGCTACACCTTC.

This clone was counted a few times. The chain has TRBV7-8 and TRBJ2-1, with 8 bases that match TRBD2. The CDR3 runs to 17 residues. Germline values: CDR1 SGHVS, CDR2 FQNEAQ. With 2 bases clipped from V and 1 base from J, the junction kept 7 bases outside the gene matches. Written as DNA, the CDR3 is TGTGCCAGCAGCTTACTATTAACTAGCGGTTCCTACAATGAGCAGTTCTTC. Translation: CASSLLLTSGSYNEQFF.

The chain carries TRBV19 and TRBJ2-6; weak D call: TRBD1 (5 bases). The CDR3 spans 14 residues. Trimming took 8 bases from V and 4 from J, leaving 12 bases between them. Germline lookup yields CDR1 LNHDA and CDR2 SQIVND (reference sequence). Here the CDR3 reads CASSATAGANVLTF. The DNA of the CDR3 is TGTGCCAGTTCCGCGACAGCGGGGGCCAACGTCCTGACTTTC.

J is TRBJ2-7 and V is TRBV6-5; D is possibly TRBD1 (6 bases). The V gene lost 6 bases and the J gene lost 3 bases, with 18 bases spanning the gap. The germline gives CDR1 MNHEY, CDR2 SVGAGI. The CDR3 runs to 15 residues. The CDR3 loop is CASSLYPGQRYEQYF. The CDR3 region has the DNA TGTGCCAGCAGCTTATACCCGGGACAACGCTACGAGCAGTACTTC.

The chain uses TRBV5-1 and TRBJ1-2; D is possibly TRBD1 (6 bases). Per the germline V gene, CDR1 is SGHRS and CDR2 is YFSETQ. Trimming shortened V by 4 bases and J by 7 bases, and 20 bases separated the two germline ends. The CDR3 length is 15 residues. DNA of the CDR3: TGCGCCAGCAGCCCACCCGACAGGAAGGTTCCTGGCTACACCTTC. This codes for CASSPPDRKVPGYTF.

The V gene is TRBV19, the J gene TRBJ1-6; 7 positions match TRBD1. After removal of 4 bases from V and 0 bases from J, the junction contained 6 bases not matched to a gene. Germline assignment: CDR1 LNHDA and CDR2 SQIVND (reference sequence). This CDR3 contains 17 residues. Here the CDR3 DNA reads TGTGCCAGTAGTAGAAGGGACAGCCACTCCTATAATTCACCCCTCCACTTT. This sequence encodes CASSRRDSHSYNSPLHF.

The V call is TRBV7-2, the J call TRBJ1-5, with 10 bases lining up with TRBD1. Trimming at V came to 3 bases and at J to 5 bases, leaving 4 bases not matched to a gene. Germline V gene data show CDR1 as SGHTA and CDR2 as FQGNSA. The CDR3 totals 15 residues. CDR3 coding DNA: TGTGCCAGCAGCTTGGACAGGGGGGCGCATCAGCCCCAGCATTTT. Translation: CASSLDRGAHQPQHF.

The DNA of the CDR3 is TGTGCCAGCAGAAATCCTACGTTTACAGATACGCAGTATTTT. Protein product: CASRNPTFTDTQYF. J is TRBJ2-3 and V is TRBV6-5; D unclear. V was cut by 6 bases and J by 3 bases, with 13 bases left in between. Germline CDR1 is MNHEY and CDR2 is SVGAGI. The CDR3 loop spans 14 amino acids.

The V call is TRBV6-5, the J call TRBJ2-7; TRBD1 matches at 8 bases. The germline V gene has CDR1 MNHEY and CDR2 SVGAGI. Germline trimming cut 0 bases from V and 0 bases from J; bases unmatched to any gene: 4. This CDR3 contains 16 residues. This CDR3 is CASSYSTGAFSYEQYF. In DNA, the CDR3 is TGTGCCAGCAGTTACTCGACAGGGGCTTTCTCCTACGAGCAGTACTTC.

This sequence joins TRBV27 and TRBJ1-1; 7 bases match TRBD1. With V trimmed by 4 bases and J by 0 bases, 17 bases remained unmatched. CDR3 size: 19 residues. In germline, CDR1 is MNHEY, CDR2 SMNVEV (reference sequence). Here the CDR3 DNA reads TGTGCCAGCAGTTCTACCGGGAAACAGGGGTACCAAATGAACACTGAAGCTTTCTTT. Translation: CASSSTGKQGYQMNTEAFF.

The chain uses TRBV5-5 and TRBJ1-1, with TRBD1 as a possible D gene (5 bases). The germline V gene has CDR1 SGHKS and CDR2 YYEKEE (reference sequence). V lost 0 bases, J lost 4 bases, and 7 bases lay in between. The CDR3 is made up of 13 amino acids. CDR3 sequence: CASSLGGGTEAFF. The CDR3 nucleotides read TGTGCCAGCAGCTTGGGGGGGGGCACTGAAGCTTTCTTT.

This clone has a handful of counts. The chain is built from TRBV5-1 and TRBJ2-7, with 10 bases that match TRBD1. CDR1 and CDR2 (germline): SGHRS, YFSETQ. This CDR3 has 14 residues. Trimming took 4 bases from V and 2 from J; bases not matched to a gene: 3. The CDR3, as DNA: TGCGCCAGCAGCCCCGGGACAGGGGCCTACGAGCAGTACTTC. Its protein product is CASSPGTGAYEQYF.

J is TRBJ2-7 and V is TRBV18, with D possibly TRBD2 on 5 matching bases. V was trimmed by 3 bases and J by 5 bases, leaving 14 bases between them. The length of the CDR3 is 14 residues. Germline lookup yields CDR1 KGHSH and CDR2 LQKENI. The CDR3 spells CASSPLTDYDEQYF. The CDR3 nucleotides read TGTGCCAGCTCACCGCTCACAGACTATGACGAGCAGTACTTC. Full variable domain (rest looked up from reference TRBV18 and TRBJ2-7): NAGVMQNPRHLVRRRGQEARLRCSPMKGHSHVYWYRQLPEEGLKFMVYLQKENIIDESGMPKERFSAEFPKEGPSILRIQQVVRGDSAAYFCASSPLTDYDEQYFGPGTRLTVT.

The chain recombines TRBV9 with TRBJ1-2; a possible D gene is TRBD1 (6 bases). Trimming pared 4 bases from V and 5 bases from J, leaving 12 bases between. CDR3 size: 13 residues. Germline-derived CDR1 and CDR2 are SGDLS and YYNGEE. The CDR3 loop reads CASSPRGGYGYTF. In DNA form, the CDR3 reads TGTGCCAGCAGCCCCAGGGGAGGGTATGGCTACACCTTC.

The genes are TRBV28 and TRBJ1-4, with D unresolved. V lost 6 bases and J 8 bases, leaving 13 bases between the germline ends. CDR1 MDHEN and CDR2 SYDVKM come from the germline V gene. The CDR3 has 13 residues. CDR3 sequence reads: CASSPPGFEKLFF. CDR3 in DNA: TGTGCCAGCAGCCCCCCGGGTTTCGAAAAACTGTTTTTT.